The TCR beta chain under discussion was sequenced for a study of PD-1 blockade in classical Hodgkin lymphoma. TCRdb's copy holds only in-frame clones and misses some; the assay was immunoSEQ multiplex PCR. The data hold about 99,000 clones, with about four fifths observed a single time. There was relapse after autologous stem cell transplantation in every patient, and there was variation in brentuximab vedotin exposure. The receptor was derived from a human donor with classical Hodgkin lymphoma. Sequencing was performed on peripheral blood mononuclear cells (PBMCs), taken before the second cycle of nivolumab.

The CDR3 sequence: CASSFGYGNTIYF. DNA for the CDR3: TGCGCCAGCAGCTTTGGGTACGGAAACACCATATATTTT. The gene calls are TRBV5-1 and TRBJ1-3, with D hard to call. This CDR3 spans 13 amino acids. From germline, CDR1 is SGHRS and CDR2 YFSETQ. The V end was cut by 2 bases, the J end by 4 bases, with 7 bases between. The variable domain in full, with the rest retrieved from reference TRBV5-1 and TRBJ1-3, is KAGVTQTPRYLIKTRGQQVTLSCSPISGHRSVSWYQQTPGQGLQFLFEYFSETQRNKGNFPGRFSGRQFSNSRSEMNVSTLELGDSALYLCASSFGYGNTIYFGEGSWLTVV.